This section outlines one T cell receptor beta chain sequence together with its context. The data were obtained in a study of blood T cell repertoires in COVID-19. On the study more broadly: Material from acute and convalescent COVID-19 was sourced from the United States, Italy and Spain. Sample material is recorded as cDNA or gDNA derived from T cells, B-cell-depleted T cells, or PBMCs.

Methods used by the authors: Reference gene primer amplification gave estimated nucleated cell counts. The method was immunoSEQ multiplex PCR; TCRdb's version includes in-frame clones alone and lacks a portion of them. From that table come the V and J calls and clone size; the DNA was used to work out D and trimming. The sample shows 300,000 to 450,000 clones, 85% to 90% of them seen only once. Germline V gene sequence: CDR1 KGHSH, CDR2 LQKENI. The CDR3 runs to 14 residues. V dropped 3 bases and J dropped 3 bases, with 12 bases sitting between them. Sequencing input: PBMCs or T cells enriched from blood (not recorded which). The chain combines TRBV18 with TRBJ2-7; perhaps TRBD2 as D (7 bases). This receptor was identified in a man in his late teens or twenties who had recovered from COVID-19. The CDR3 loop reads CASSPGRGGYEQYF. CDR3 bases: TGTGCCAGCTCACCGGGAAGGGGGGGCTACGAGCAGTACTTC.